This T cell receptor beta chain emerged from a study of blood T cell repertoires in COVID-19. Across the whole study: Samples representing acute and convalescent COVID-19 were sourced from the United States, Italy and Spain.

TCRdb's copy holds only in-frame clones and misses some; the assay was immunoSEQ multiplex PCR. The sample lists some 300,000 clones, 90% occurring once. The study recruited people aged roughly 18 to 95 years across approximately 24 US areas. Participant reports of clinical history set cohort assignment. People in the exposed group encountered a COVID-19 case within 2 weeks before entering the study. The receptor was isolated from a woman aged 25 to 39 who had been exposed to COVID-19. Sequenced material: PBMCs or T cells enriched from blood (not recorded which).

CDR3 nucleotide sequence: TGTGCCAGTAGTACCCCGACTAGCGGGGAACCAGATACGCAGTATTTT. This gives the protein CASSTPTSGEPDTQYF. The chain carries TRBV19 and TRBJ2-3, with 11 positions matching TRBD2. Germline CDR1 reads LNHDA; CDR2 reads SQIVND (reference sequence). The V and J ends lost 4 bases and 4 bases, in that order; junction bases with no gene match: 7. CDR3 length equals 16 residues.